This T cell receptor beta chain is from a study of blood T cell repertoires in COVID-19 (dated by TCRdb to 2019 to 2021). For the study in its entirety: Collaborator samples came from the United States, Italy and Spain and covered acute and convalescent phases of COVID-19. The samples were drawn from two sources: the first 160 participants of the ongoing ImmuneRACE study, and over 950 subjects contributed by 6 global collaborators. Subjects who had been exposed to COVID-19, were actively infected with it, or had recovered from it provided the deeply sampled blood TCRbeta repertoires that made up the dataset. The material from the prospective study consisted of cDNA or gDNA derived from T cells, B-cell-depleted T cells, or PBMCs. The repertoires were made available in a free public database intended to serve as a resource for research on the immune response to SARS-CoV-2. Where available, HLA class I and class II types were taken from metadata supplied by the sample provider and were not determined by assay-based typing. Nearly every sample came with metadata listing a de-identified subject ID, COVID-19 status, age in years and sex. General study outcomes and caveats: Clinical and demographic metadata were provided uncurated, with the amount varying by source and participant.

Whole blood was collected in K2EDTA tubes by collaborating institutions according to the institutions' own protocols. For TCRbeta analysis, collaborators shipped samples in one of three forms: frozen whole blood, isolated PBMCs, or DNA extracted from either of those sample types. TCRbeta CDR3 regions were amplified from genomic DNA by means of the immunoSEQ Assay, a bias-controlled multiplex PCR. In the authors' own workflow: The number of nucleated cells in each sample was estimated by amplification of reference gene primers within the assay. To quantify the absolute abundance of each unique TCRbeta CDR3 rearrangement, sequence reads were collapsed and filtered. For each sample, productive Simpson clonality was calculated as the square root of Simpson's diversity index across productive rearrangements. In TCRdb, the immuneACCESS table is reduced to in-frame sequences with V and J assigned. These tables do not hold every clone; where another copy was compared, an unresolved V gene accounts for under half, and the others remain unexplained. V and J calls and clone size come straight from that table; D and trimming were deduced from the DNA. The sample table contains 20,000 to 30,000 clones; only one count was recorded for 70% to 90% of them. The top ten clones comprise around 2.7% of the sample.

CDR1 and CDR2 are read off the germline V gene as SGHRS and YFSETQ. Measured from the cysteine to the phenylalanine, the CDR3 is 15 residues long. Kept here is only the CDR3 DNA, which spans 45 bases and is read in frame from base 1. Cut back by 3 bases and 0 bases, the V and J ends lie 7 bases apart. On this clone itself: Its antigen is unknown. Base qualities are missing; no much larger clone stands one base away.

Sequencing was done on a sample of peripheral blood. Recombination connected TRBV5-1 to TRBJ2-6; no D gene can be assigned with confidence. The receptor was derived from a human donor in a cohort sampled during active COVID-19. The nucleotide sequence reads as follows: TGCGCCAGCAGCTCAACAACCTCTGGGGCCAACGTCCTGACTTTC. Translated, it gives CASSSTTSGANVLTF.